Listed below are T cell receptor beta chains from one sample, sequenced in a study of cytomegalovirus exposure and HLA in healthy donors. Sequencing used immunoSEQ multiplex PCR; TCRdb keeps in-frame clones, though not all of them. This table has around 200,000 clones, 65% to 90% appearing once. Material: PBMCs. These receptors came from a girl aged 10 to 17 in good health and CMV-seronegative. The CDR3 runs from the conserved cysteine through the conserved F or W. Fields, in order: V gene, CDR3 length, clone size, J gene, D gene, CDR3 protein, CDR3 DNA. D genes are given only for firm matches. Not all rows give a size; the values are once, few, many and, for expanded clones, a class.

v_gene: TRBV28
len: 15
abundance: few
j_gene: TRBJ2-7
d_gene: TRBD1
CDR3aa: CASSLTGTGEYEQYF
CDR3nt: TGTGCCAGCAGTCTTACCGGGACAGGGGAGTACGAGCAGTACTTC

v_gene: TRBV4-2
len: 14
abundance: -
j_gene: TRBJ2-7
d_gene: TRBD2
CDR3aa: CASRSSGSLYEQYF
CDR3nt: TGTGCCAGCCGGTCTAGCGGGAGTTTGTACGAGCAGTACTTC

v_gene: TRBV9
len: 16
abundance: -
j_gene: TRBJ2-1
d_gene: -
CDR3aa: CASSPILYANMVEQFF
CDR3nt: TGTGCCAGCAGCCCCATCTTATATGCGAATATGGTTGAGCAGTTCTTC

v_gene: TRBV15
len: 13
abundance: -
j_gene: TRBJ2-5
d_gene: -
CDR3aa: CATSGRTTGTQYF
CDR3nt: TGTGCCACCAGCGGTCGAACCACAGGGACGCAGTACTTC

v_gene: TRBV6-6
len: 15
abundance: -
j_gene: TRBJ1-1
d_gene: TRBD1
CDR3aa: CASRRDSLPNTEAFF
CDR3nt: TGTGCCAGCAGGAGGGACAGCCTGCCGAACACTGAAGCTTTCTTT

v_gene: TRBV28
len: 14
abundance: once
j_gene: TRBJ1-4
d_gene: TRBD1
CDR3aa: CASSLAGGWEELFF
CDR3nt: TGTGCCAGCAGTTTGGCAGGGGGCTGGGAGGAACTGTTTTTT

v_gene: TRBV29-1
len: 10
abundance: -
j_gene: TRBJ1-4
d_gene: -
CDR3aa: CSVRVEKLFF
CDR3nt: TGCAGCGTCAGGGTAGAAAAACTGTTTTTT

v_gene: TRBV11-2
len: 14
abundance: -
j_gene: TRBJ1-2
d_gene: -
CDR3aa: CASSLGFRPYGYTF
CDR3nt: TGTGCCAGCAGCTTAGGGTTCAGGCCTTATGGCTACACCTTC

v_gene: TRBV2
len: 14
abundance: -
j_gene: TRBJ1-5
d_gene: TRBD1
CDR3aa: CASRGTVGHRPQHF
CDR3nt: TGTGCCAGCAGGGGGACAGTAGGCCATAGGCCCCAGCATTTT

v_gene: TRBV7-9
len: 17
abundance: -
j_gene: TRBJ1-3
d_gene: -
CDR3aa: CTSSFGRTGSTGNTIYF
CDR3nt: TGTACCAGCAGCTTTGGGCGAACCGGGAGCACTGGAAACACCATATATTTT

v_gene: TRBV18
len: 16
abundance: -
j_gene: TRBJ1-2
d_gene: TRBD1
CDR3aa: CASSGTGGGFNYGYTF
CDR3nt: TGTGCCAGCTCAGGAACAGGGGGCGGCTTCAACTATGGCTACACCTTC

v_gene: TRBV7-2
len: 15
abundance: -
j_gene: TRBJ1-2
d_gene: -
CDR3aa: CASSLKGPQNYGYTF
CDR3nt: TGTGCCAGCAGCTTAAAGGGGCCCCAGAACTATGGCTACACCTTC

v_gene: TRBV21-1
len: 14
abundance: -
j_gene: TRBJ2-7
d_gene: -
CDR3aa: CASSQLNSGYEQYF
CDR3nt: TGTGCCAGCAGCCAACTAAATAGCGGCTACGAGCAGTACTTC

v_gene: TRBV29-1
len: 14
abundance: -
j_gene: TRBJ1-1
d_gene: -
CDR3aa: CSVVLNTANTEAFF
CDR3nt: TGCAGCGTCGTCCTTAACACAGCCAACACTGAAGCTTTCTTT

v_gene: TRBV9
len: 15
abundance: -
j_gene: TRBJ2-6
d_gene: -
CDR3aa: CASSVAYSGANVLTF
CDR3nt: TGTGCCAGCAGCGTAGCTTACTCTGGGGCCAACGTCCTGACTTTC

v_gene: TRBV7-9
len: 13
abundance: -
j_gene: TRBJ1-2
d_gene: TRBD1
CDR3aa: CASSFDRGRGDTF
CDR3nt: TGTGCCAGCAGCTTCGACAGGGGGAGAGGAGACACCTTC

v_gene: TRBV7-9
len: 15
abundance: -
j_gene: TRBJ1-1
d_gene: -
CDR3aa: CASSLGRGTGTEAFF
CDR3nt: TGTGCCAGCAGCTTAGGACGGGGGACGGGCACTGAAGCTTTCTTT

v_gene: TRBV6-1
len: 12
abundance: -
j_gene: TRBJ1-2
d_gene: TRBD1
CDR3aa: CASGQGAWGYTF
CDR3nt: TGTGCCAGCGGACAGGGGGCCTGGGGCTACACCTTC

v_gene: TRBV6-5
len: 12
abundance: -
j_gene: TRBJ2-3
d_gene: -
CDR3aa: CASSYSEGPQYF
CDR3nt: TGTGCCAGCAGTTACTCGGAGGGTCCGCAGTATTTT

v_gene: TRBV28
len: 15
abundance: -
j_gene: TRBJ2-2
d_gene: -
CDR3aa: CASGAGLLNTGELFF
CDR3nt: TGTGCCAGTGGGGCCGGTTTATTGAACACCGGGGAGCTGTTTTTT

v_gene: TRBV7-9
len: 12
abundance: -
j_gene: TRBJ1-2
d_gene: -
CDR3aa: CASSPVAHGYTF
CDR3nt: TGTGCCAGCAGCCCAGTAGCCCATGGCTACACCTTC

v_gene: TRBV27
len: 13
abundance: -
j_gene: TRBJ2-3
d_gene: -
CDR3aa: CASRSGSTDTQYF
CDR3nt: TGTGCCAGCAGATCAGGTAGCACAGATACGCAGTATTTT

v_gene: TRBV4-3
len: 16
abundance: -
j_gene: TRBJ2-1
d_gene: -
CDR3aa: CASSQAAGGFVNEQFF
CDR3nt: TGCGCCAGCAGCCAAGCCGCGGGCGGGTTTGTAAATGAGCAGTTCTTC

v_gene: TRBV7-9
len: 14
abundance: -
j_gene: TRBJ2-2
d_gene: -
CDR3aa: CASPLAGRTGELFF
CDR3nt: TGTGCCAGCCCGCTCGCAGGGCGGACCGGGGAGCTGTTTTTT

v_gene: TRBV4-2
len: 16
abundance: few
j_gene: TRBJ2-3
d_gene: -
CDR3aa: CASSQSGYIGADTQYF
CDR3nt: TGTGCCAGCAGCCAAAGTGGGTATATCGGGGCAGATACGCAGTATTTT

v_gene: TRBV7-9
len: 14
abundance: -
j_gene: TRBJ1-2
d_gene: TRBD1
CDR3aa: CASSSGQGDDGYTF
CDR3nt: TGTGCCAGCAGTTCGGGACAGGGAGACGATGGCTACACCTTC

v_gene: TRBV18
len: 15
abundance: once
j_gene: TRBJ2-5
d_gene: TRBD2
CDR3aa: CASSRLAGSQETQYF
CDR3nt: TGTGCCAGCTCACGTCTAGCGGGGAGCCAAGAGACCCAGTACTTC

v_gene: TRBV7-9
len: 11
abundance: -
j_gene: TRBJ1-1
d_gene: -
CDR3aa: CSSSLRGEAFF
CDR3nt: TGTTCCAGCAGCTTACGGGGTGAAGCTTTCTTT

v_gene: TRBV19
len: 20
abundance: -
j_gene: TRBJ1-2
d_gene: -
CDR3aa: CASSVARDRARFRGGYGYTF
CDR3nt: TGTGCCAGTAGCGTTGCCCGGGACCGGGCCCGGTTTCGGGGAGGCTATGGCTACACCTTC

v_gene: TRBV7-9
len: 13
abundance: few
j_gene: TRBJ1-5
d_gene: -
CDR3aa: CSTTDTGNQPQHF
CDR3nt: TGTTCCACTACCGACACTGGCAATCAGCCCCAGCATTTT

v_gene: TRBV19
len: 16
abundance: -
j_gene: TRBJ2-1
d_gene: TRBD2
CDR3aa: CASSISGTSSHRGQFF
CDR3nt: TGTGCCAGTAGTATTTCTGGGACTAGTTCCCACCGCGGGCAGTTCTTC

v_gene: TRBV19
len: 19
abundance: once
j_gene: TRBJ2-1
d_gene: -
CDR3aa: CASSIVWGDRLSSYNEQFF
CDR3nt: TGTGCCAGTAGTATAGTATGGGGGGACAGATTAAGCTCCTACAATGAGCAGTTCTTC

v_gene: TRBV28
len: 15
abundance: -
j_gene: TRBJ2-7
d_gene: TRBD1
CDR3aa: CASRQPRQGAGEQYF
CDR3nt: TGTGCCAGTAGACAACCACGGCAGGGGGCAGGTGAGCAGTACTTC

v_gene: TRBV14
len: 14
abundance: -
j_gene: TRBJ2-5
d_gene: -
CDR3aa: CASSQDTGSETQYF
CDR3nt: TGTGCCAGCAGCCAAGATACGGGGTCGGAGACCCAGTACTTC

v_gene: TRBV5-4
len: 15
abundance: -
j_gene: TRBJ1-1
d_gene: -
CDR3aa: CASSLGATLNTEAFF
CDR3nt: TGTGCCAGCAGCTTGGGGGCCACTTTGAACACTGAAGCTTTCTTT

v_gene: TRBV19
len: 15
abundance: -
j_gene: TRBJ2-1
d_gene: -
CDR3aa: CASSPSRTVYNEQFF
CDR3nt: TGTGCCAGTAGCCCGAGCCGGACTGTGTACAATGAGCAGTTCTTC

v_gene: TRBV2
len: 14
abundance: -
j_gene: TRBJ1-5
d_gene: -
CDR3aa: CASRDRYSNQPQHF
CDR3nt: TGTGCCAGCAGGGACAGATACTCTAATCAGCCCCAGCATTTT

v_gene: TRBV15
len: 15
abundance: -
j_gene: TRBJ1-6
d_gene: -
CDR3aa: CATSRDQNGNSPLHF
CDR3nt: TGTGCCACCAGCAGAGATCAAAACGGGAATTCACCCCTCCACTTT

v_gene: TRBV6-1
len: 15
abundance: -
j_gene: TRBJ1-1
d_gene: -
CDR3aa: CASTKLGFTDTEAFF
CDR3nt: TGTGCCAGCACTAAATTGGGCTTTACGGACACTGAAGCTTTCTTT

v_gene: TRBV30
len: 14
abundance: once
j_gene: TRBJ1-2
d_gene: -
CDR3aa: CAWRGLRLDYGYTF
CDR3nt: TGTGCCTGGCGCGGGCTTAGATTAGACTATGGCTACACCTTC

v_gene: TRBV27
len: 16
abundance: -
j_gene: TRBJ2-1
d_gene: TRBD2
CDR3aa: CASSSWTSGSGNEQFF
CDR3nt: TGTGCCAGCAGTTCGTGGACTAGCGGGAGTGGAAATGAGCAGTTCTTC

v_gene: TRBV29-1
len: 13
abundance: -
j_gene: TRBJ1-3
d_gene: -
CDR3aa: CSAFQGSGNTIYF
CDR3nt: TGCAGCGCTTTTCAGGGATCTGGAAACACCATATATTTT